The 15 T cell receptor beta chains in this list originate from one sample, sequenced in a study of cytomegalovirus exposure and HLA in healthy donors. It was with 60 Vbeta and 13 Jbeta primers that the PCR ran. The repertoire was sequenced with immunoSEQ multiplex PCR; TCRdb's copy has only in-frame clones and lacks some. Of approximately 140,000 clones listed, roughly 63% are singletons. Sequencing was done on a sample of PBMCs. The receptors stem from a woman aged 55 to 70 in good health and CMV-seropositive.

The chain joins TRBV15 to TRBJ2-2, with a possible D match to TRBD2 (7 bases). Trimming removed 5 bases at V and 4 bases at J, with 14 bases between. Looked up from germline, CDR1 is LNHNV and CDR2 is YYDKDF (reference sequence). This CDR3 is 15 amino acids long. The CDR3 loop is CATSGGGVRTGELFF. DNA for the CDR3: TGTGCCACCAGCGGAGGGGGGGTACGCACCGGGGAGCTGTTTTTT.

The chain couples TRBV6-5 to TRBJ2-3; unclear D gene. CDR1 is MNHEY and CDR2 is SVGAGI in the germline V gene. This CDR3 has 13 residues. Trimming pared 1 base from V and 5 bases from J, leaving 7 bases between. DNA of the CDR3: TGTGCCAGCAGTTACTTTAGTGGAGATACGCAGTATTTT. It codes for CASSYFSGDTQYF.

This rearrangement joins TRBV4-2 to TRBJ2-1; TRBD2 aligns across 8 bases. Germline assignment: CDR1 LGHNA and CDR2 YNFKEQ. V was pared by 0 bases and J by 16 bases, with 14 bases of the junction left unmatched. This CDR3 is 15 amino acids long. This CDR3 is CASSQETGSGSSTFF. CDR3 bases: TGTGCCAGCAGCCAAGAAACGGGCAGCGGGAGTTCGACATTCTTC.

This clone was recorded once. The rearrangement joins TRBV11-2 to TRBJ1-5; D call uncertain. V was clipped by 3 bases and J by 1 base, with 7 bases between them. The CDR3 covers 14 residues. Germline V CDR1 and CDR2: SGHAT, FQNNGV. The CDR3 protein is CASSFHGSNQPQHF. DNA for the CDR3: TGTGCCAGCAGCTTCCACGGGAGCAATCAGCCCCAGCATTTT.

The chain links TRBV5-1 to TRBJ1-2; the match to TRBD1 covers 8 bases. The length of the CDR3 is 14 residues. Per the germline V gene, CDR1 is SGHRS and CDR2 is YFSETQ. J gave up 14 bases and V 0 bases, and 12 bases lay outside the gene matches. The DNA for the CDR3 is TGCGCCAGCAGCTTGGTGGGACAGGTAATGGCTAGGACCTTC. Translation gives CASSLVGQVMARTF.

The rearrangement uses TRBV7-9 and TRBJ2-7; 8 bases agree with TRBD2. Unmatched junction bases numbered 14, after V lost 5 bases and J lost 2 bases. The CDR3 has 17 amino acids. Germline V lookup: CDR1 SEHNR, CDR2 FQNEAQ (reference sequence). The CDR3 sequence is CASSVLAEGTLAYEQYF. Here the CDR3 DNA reads TGTGCCAGCAGCGTACTAGCGGAGGGAACTTTAGCCTACGAGCAGTACTTC.

This clone came up once. This chain connects TRBV7-6 to TRBJ1-4, with 8 bases lining up with TRBD1. The V segment lost 5 bases and the J segment 0 bases; nucleotides outside the gene matches: 5. Germline V gene sequence: CDR1 SGHVS, CDR2 FNYEAQ. The CDR3 length is 16 residues. This chain's CDR3 is CASSRGTGSTNEKLFF. The CDR3 nucleotides are TGTGCCAGCAGCAGAGGGACAGGCTCAACTAATGAAAAACTGTTTTTT.

The chain joins TRBV7-6 to TRBJ2-3; 13 bases are a match to TRBD2. The CDR3 contains 15 residues. Losses at the gene ends were 5 bases for V and 5 bases for J; bases not matched to a gene: 4. Germline V lookup: CDR1 SGHVS, CDR2 FNYEAQ. The CDR3, as DNA: TGTGCCAGCAGCGCGCGGACTAGCGGGAGAGATACGCAGTATTTT. It encodes CASSARTSGRDTQYF.

This rearrangement joins TRBV29-1 to TRBJ1-5; perhaps TRBD1 as D (5 bases). CDR1 and CDR2 from the germline V gene are SQVTM and ANQGSEA. Trimming stripped 4 bases from V and 5 bases from J, with 12 bases between. The CDR3 is 13 amino acids. CDR3 sequence reads: CSVGTGRDQPQHF. CDR3 DNA: TGCAGCGTTGGTACAGGAAGGGATCAGCCCCAGCATTTT.

V and J are TRBV19 and TRBJ1-1; perhaps TRBD1 as D (5 bases). Trimming removed 1 base at V and 8 bases at J, with 17 bases between. CDR1 and CDR2 (germline): LNHDA, SQIVND (reference sequence). This CDR3 has 15 residues. CDR3 sequence: CASSIVDSLREEAFF. CDR3 bases: TGTGCCAGTAGTATAGTTGACAGCCTCAGGGAAGAAGCTTTCTTT.

V gene TRBV18 combines with J gene TRBJ2-5; the D gene is possibly TRBD2 (5 bases). The CDR3 sequence is 16 residues long. V was pared by 0 bases and J by 2 bases, with 13 bases between. Germline V gene data show CDR1 as KGHSH and CDR2 as LQKENI. The CDR3 DNA is TGTGCCAGCTCACCACCGAATTGGGGAGAACAAGAGACCCAGTACTTC. Translating it yields CASSPPNWGEQETQYF.

The V and J genes are TRBV5-6 and TRBJ2-2; unclear D gene. CDR1 is SGHDT, CDR2 YYEEEE, per germline. CDR3 length: 13 amino acids. With 0 bases removed from V and 5 bases from J, the gap between germline ends came to 5 bases. The DNA of the CDR3 is TGTGCCAGCAGCTTGGCCCTAACCGGGGAGCTGTTTTTT. Its translation is CASSLALTGELFF.

About this clone itself: Other DNA sequences in this specimen translate into the identical CDR3. V gene TRBV18 combines with J gene TRBJ2-2; 7 nucleotides match TRBD1. The germline V gene encodes CDR1 KGHSH and CDR2 LQKENI. V lost 3 bases, J lost 3 bases, and 4 bases stayed unmatched. This CDR3 has 15 amino acids. CDR3 sequence (DNA): TGTGCCAGCTCACCCCGGCAGGGGGACACCGGGGAGCTGTTTTTT. Amino acid sequence: CASSPRQGDTGELFF.

DNA of the CDR3: TGTGCCAGTAGTATAGATGGGACAGGGAGCTCCTACAATGAGCAGTTCTTC. Amino acid sequence: CASSIDGTGSSYNEQFF. V is TRBV19 and J is TRBJ2-1; 9 bases align to TRBD1. Losses at the gene ends were 0 bases for V and 0 bases for J; bases not matched to a gene: 3. CDR3 length: 17 residues. Germline loops: CDR1 LNHDA, CDR2 SQIVND (reference sequence).

The J gene is TRBJ2-7, the V gene TRBV7-2; TRBD2 is a possible D gene (5 bases). Trimming shortened V by 0 bases and J by 0 bases, and 9 bases separated the two germline ends. In germline, CDR1 is SGHTA, CDR2 FQGNSA. CDR3 size: 15 residues. The CDR3 loop is CASSLAGDTSYEQYF. CDR3 bases: TGTGCCAGCAGCTTAGCGGGAGATACCTCCTACGAGCAGTACTTC. The full variable domain, with the rest looked up from reference TRBV7-2 and TRBJ2-7, is GAGVSQSPSNKVTEKGKDVELRCDPISGHTALYWYRQSLGQGLEFLIYFQGNSAPDKSGLPSDRFSAERTGGSVSTLTIQRTQQEDSAVYLCASSLAGDTSYEQYFGPGTRLTVT.